The TCR beta chain under discussion was sequenced for a study of blood T cell repertoires in COVID-19. The assay was immunoSEQ multiplex PCR, and TCRdb's table has in-frame clones only and misses some. The sample lists some 150,000 clones, about 85% occurring once. Germline V lookup: CDR1 LNHDA, CDR2 SQIVND (reference sequence). Unmatched junction bases numbered 9, after V lost 4 bases and J lost 2 bases. The CDR3 is 16 amino acids. This receptor was taken from a human donor with acute or convalescent COVID-19. The donor label of this sample is uncertain. The source material was peripheral blood. The J gene is TRBJ2-3, the V gene TRBV19; 7 positions match TRBD1. CDR3: CASSTTGTVNTDTQYF. In DNA form, the CDR3 reads TGTGCCAGTAGTACCACCGGGACAGTAAACACAGATACGCAGTATTTT.